The entry below describes one TCR beta chain. Its specificity is unknown. This entry comes from a study of cytomegalovirus exposure and HLA in healthy donors. This CDR3 is built from 13 residues. Germline V gives CDR1 SGHNT, CDR2 YYREEE (reference sequence). With 5 bases clipped from V and 3 bases from J, the junction kept 5 bases outside the gene matches. Study-wide findings and caveats: Indistinguishability led to the exclusion of some V segments, TRBV6-2 and TRBV6-3 included. Most TCR beta V segments were productive about 87% or about 30% of the time in an earlier analysis. Accurate prediction of HLA-A and HLA-B alleles (for most subjects) was reportedly achieved from TCR beta sequences.

PCR primers comprised 60 Vbeta and 13 Jbeta primers. Profiled with immunoSEQ multiplex PCR; TCRdb holds only in-frame clones, not every one. The sample records 65,000 to 85,000 clones, about nine tenths being singletons. Sequences were obtained from PBMCs. The clonotype originates from a woman between 25 and 40 years old in good health and CMV-seronegative. V and J are TRBV5-4 and TRBJ2-7; TRBD1 matches 7 bases. The CDR3 DNA sequence: TGTGCCAGCAGTTTTCAGGGGGTCTACGAGCAGTACTTC. Its protein is CASSFQGVYEQYF.